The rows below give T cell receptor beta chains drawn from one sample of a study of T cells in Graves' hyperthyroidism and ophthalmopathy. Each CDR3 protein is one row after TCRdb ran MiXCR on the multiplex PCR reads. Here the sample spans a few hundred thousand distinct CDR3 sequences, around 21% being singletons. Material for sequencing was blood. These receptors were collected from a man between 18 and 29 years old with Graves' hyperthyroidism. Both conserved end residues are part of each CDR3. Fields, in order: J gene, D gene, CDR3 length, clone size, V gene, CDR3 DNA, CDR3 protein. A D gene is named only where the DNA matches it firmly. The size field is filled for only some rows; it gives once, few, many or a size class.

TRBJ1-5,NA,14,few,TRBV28,TGTGCCAGCAGTGCAATTTCGGGGCGTCAGCCCCAGCATTTT,CASSAISGRQPQHF
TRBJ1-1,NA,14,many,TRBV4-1,TGCGCCAGCAGCCGTATCGGGGCTAACACTGAAGCTTTCTTT,CASSRIGANTEAFF
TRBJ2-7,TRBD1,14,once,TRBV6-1,TGTGCCAGCAGTCCGCTGGACAGGCCCTACGAGCAGTACTTC,CASSPLDRPYEQYF
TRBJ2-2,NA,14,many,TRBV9,TGTGCCAGCAGCGTAGCCAGGGTCGGCGGGGAGCTGTTTTTT,CASSVARVGGELFF
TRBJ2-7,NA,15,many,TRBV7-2,TGTGCCAGCAGCTTACAGACAGGGGAGGGGTACGAGCAGTACTTC,CASSLQTGEGYEQYF
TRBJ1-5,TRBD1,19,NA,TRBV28,TGTGCCAGCAGCTCGGGACAGGGATTAGGGCGGCGAGGAAATCAGCCCCAGCATTTT,CASSSGQGLGRRGNQPQHF
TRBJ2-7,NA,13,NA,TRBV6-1,TGTGCCAGCAAGTCGGGGGGCCTGTACGAGCAGTACTTC,CASKSGGLYEQYF
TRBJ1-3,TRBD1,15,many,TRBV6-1,TGTGCCAGCAACCCGGACAGGATAACTGGAAACACCATATATTTT,CASNPDRITGNTIYF
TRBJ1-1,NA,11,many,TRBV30,TGTGCCTGGAATCTTAACACTGAAGCTTTCTTT,CAWNLNTEAFF
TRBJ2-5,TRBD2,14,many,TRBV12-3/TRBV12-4,TGTGCCAGCAGTACGACTAGCGGGGTAGAGACCCAGTACTTC,CASSTTSGVETQYF
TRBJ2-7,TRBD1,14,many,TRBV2,TGTGCCAGCAGAGGGGGACAGGTTCCCTACGAGCAGTACTTC,CASRGGQVPYEQYF
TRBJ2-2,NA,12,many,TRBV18,TGTGCCAGCAGCCCGGTCACCGGGGAGCTGTTTTTT,CASSPVTGELFF
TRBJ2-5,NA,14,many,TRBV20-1,TGCAGTGCTAGGATTACCGGGGGGCGGGAGACCCAGTACTTC,CSARITGGRETQYF
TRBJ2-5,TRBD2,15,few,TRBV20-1,TGTAGTGCCAGACTAGCGGGGGTAACCCAAGAGACCCAGTACTTC,CSARLAGVTQETQYF
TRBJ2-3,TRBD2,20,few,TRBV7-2,TGTGCCAGCAGCTTACGGGTCGACATAGCGGGGGGGTTTAGCACAGATACGCAGTATTTT,CASSLRVDIAGGFSTDTQYF
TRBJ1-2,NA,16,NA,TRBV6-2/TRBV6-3,TGTGCCAGCAGTTACCGGGACAAATATGTCGGATATGGCTACACCTTC,CASSYRDKYVGYGYTF
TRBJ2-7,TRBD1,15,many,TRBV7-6,TGTGCCAGCAGCTTAGGTCCCGGGACAGGGTACGAGCAGTACTTC,CASSLGPGTGYEQYF
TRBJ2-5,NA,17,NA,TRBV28,TGTGCGAGCAGTTTAAGTACAGGGAGGATGCTACAGGAGACCCAGTACTTC,CASSLSTGRMLQETQYF
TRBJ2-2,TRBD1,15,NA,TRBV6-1,TGTGCCAGCAGAACCACAGGGGGCGTCCCCGGGGAGCTGTTTTTT,CASRTTGGVPGELFF
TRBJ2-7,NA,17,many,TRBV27,TGTGCCAGCAGTTTACTCACCCTCGACCCGAGGTCCTACGAGCAGTACTTC,CASSLLTLDPRSYEQYF
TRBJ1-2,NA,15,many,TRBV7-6,TGTGCCAGCAGCCCCAAAGGTGCAGGGAGTATGGGCTACACCTTC,CASSPKGAGSMGYTF
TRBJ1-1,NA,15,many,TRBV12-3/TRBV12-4,TGTGCCAGCAGTTTATCGGGGGGCTGGAGCACTGAAGCTTTCTTT,CASSLSGGWSTEAFF
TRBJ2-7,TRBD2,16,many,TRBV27,TGTGCCAGCACCTGGACTAGCGGGAGGGGATCCTACGAGCAGTACTTC,CASTWTSGRGSYEQYF
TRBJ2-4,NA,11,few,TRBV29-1,TGCAGCGCCATTCAGGGATACATTCAGTACTTC,CSAIQGYIQYF
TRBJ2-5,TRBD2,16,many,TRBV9,TGTGCCAGCAGCGTAGGGACTAGCGGGGACCAAGAGACCCAGTACTTC,CASSVGTSGDQETQYF
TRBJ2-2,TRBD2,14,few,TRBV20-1,TGCAGTGCTAGAAAGCGGGGGGTTTCTGGGGAGCTGTTTTTT,CSARKRGVSGELFF
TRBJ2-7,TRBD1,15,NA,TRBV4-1,TGCGCCAGCAGCCAGGGACAGGGGATTAGGTACGAGCAGTACTTC,CASSQGQGIRYEQYF
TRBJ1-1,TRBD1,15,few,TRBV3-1,TGTGCCAGCAGCCATCGCGGGACAGTGGGCACTGAAGCTTTCTTT,CASSHRGTVGTEAFF
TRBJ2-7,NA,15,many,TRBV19,TGTGCCAGTAGTATGGGGTCGGGGGCCTCCTACGAGCAGTACTTC,CASSMGSGASYEQYF
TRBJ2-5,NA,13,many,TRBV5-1,TGCGCCAGCAGAGAGAGGGCCACGGGGACCCAGTACTTC,CASRERATGTQYF
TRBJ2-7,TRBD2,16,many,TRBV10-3,TGTGCCATCAGTGAGTCAACTAGCGGGGGGCCTTACGAGCAGTACTTC,CAISESTSGGPYEQYF
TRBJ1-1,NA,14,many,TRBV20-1,TGCAGTGCTAGAAGGGGCCGATTGAACACTGAAGCTTTCTTT,CSARRGRLNTEAFF
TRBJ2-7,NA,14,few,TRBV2,TGTGCCAGCAAGGCTAGCGCCGTTGCCTACGAGCAGTACTTC,CASKASAVAYEQYF
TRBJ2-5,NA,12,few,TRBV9,TGTGCCAGCAGCGCAAACACGGAGACCCAGTACTTC,CASSANTETQYF
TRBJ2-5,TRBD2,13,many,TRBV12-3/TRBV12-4,TGTGCCAGCAGTCCAGCGGGGAAAGAGACCCAGTACTTC,CASSPAGKETQYF
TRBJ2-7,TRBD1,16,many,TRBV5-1,TGCGCCAGCAGCTTGCTTACATCGGGACAGGCCTACGAGCAGTACTTC,CASSLLTSGQAYEQYF
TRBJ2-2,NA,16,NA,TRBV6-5,TGTGCCAGCAGTTACCTGGGCGGGCGAGACACCGGGGAGCTGTTTTTT,CASSYLGGRDTGELFF
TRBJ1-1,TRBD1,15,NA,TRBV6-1,TGTGCCAGCATCTCCTCAGGGGGCTCGGGCACTGAAGCTTTCTTT,CASISSGGSGTEAFF
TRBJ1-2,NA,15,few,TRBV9,TGTGCCAGCAGCCCCCTGGCCCCGACAGGCGAGGGCTACACCTTC,CASSPLAPTGEGYTF
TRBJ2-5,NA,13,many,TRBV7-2,TGTGCCAGCAGCTCGCGGGGTCAGCAGACCCAGTACTTC,CASSSRGQQTQYF
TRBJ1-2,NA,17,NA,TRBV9,TGTGCCAGCAGTTCCACTCGATCTGCCGGGCCCAACTATGGCTACACCTTC,CASSSTRSAGPNYGYTF
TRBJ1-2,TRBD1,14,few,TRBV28,TGTGCCATTGTACCGGGACAGGGGCGCTATGGCTACACCTTC,CAIVPGQGRYGYTF
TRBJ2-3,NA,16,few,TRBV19,TGTGCCAGTAGTATCTTCGGCTTATCTAGCACAGATACGCAGTATTTT,CASSIFGLSSTDTQYF
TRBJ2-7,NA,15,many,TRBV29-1,TGCAGCGTTGTAGGATGGCCAGCGGCGCCTTACGAGCAGTACTTC,CSVVGWPAAPYEQYF
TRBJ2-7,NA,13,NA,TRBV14,TGTGCCAGCAAGGAGACGGGTACCTACGAGCAGTACTTC,CASKETGTYEQYF
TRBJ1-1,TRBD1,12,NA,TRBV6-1,TGTGCCAGCAACCGACCGGGACAGAAGGCTTTCTTT,CASNRPGQKAFF
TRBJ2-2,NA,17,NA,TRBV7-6,TGTGCCAGCAGCTTATCGGTCAGAGTACCGAACACCGGGGAGCTGTTTTTT,CASSLSVRVPNTGELFF
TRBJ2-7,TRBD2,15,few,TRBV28,TGTGCCAGCAGTTTCCCGGGAGGAGGCTCCTACGAGCAGTACTTC,CASSFPGGGSYEQYF
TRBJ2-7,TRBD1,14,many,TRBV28,TGTGCCAGCAGACTTGACAGGGGCACCTACGAGCAGTACTTC,CASRLDRGTYEQYF
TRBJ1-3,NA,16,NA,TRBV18,TGTGCCAGCTCACAAAGCCGGACGTCCTCTGGAAACACCATATATTTT,CASSQSRTSSGNTIYF
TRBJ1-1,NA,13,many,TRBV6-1,TGTGCCAGCAGAGAGGGGGGGTATACTGAAGCTTTCTTT,CASREGGYTEAFF
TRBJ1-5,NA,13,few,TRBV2,TGTGCCAGCAGTGAAGCGGGGCCAATCCCCCAGCATTTT,CASSEAGPIPQHF
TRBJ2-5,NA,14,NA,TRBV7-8,TGTGCCAGCAGCACTGGGACCATCCAAGAGACCCAGTACTTC,CASSTGTIQETQYF
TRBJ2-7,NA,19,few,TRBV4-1,TGCGCCAGCAGCCCCAGTGCGCCCCTCGAGGGTAGGGTCTCCTACGAGCAGTACTTC,CASSPSAPLEGRVSYEQYF
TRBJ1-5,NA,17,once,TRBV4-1,TGCGCCAGCAGCCAAGGGGCAGGGAGGTTAAGCAATCAGCCCCAGCATTTT,CASSQGAGRLSNQPQHF